This T cell receptor (beta chain) was recorded in a study of T cells in Graves' hyperthyroidism and ophthalmopathy. RNA transcripts provided the source from which TCR beta CDR3 regions were amplified. HTBI primers were used for first-round RT-PCR of the TCR CDR3. TCRdb reanalysed the multiplex PCR reads using MiXCR and keeps one entry per CDR3 protein. The sample consists of roughly 500,000 distinct CDR3 sequences, less than 25% of them appearing once. The CDR3 length is 15 residues. V gave up 5 bases and J gave up 6 bases; unmatched junction bases: 7. This clonotype has more than one count but fewer than ten.

This TCR came from a woman in her 70s with Graves' ophthalmopathy. Sequencing was performed on blood. This sequence joins TRBV12-3 or TRBV12-4 and TRBJ2-1, with 10 bases lining up with TRBD2. The CDR3 bases are TGTGCCAGCAGTCCCAGGGCTAGCGGGAGCAATGAGCAGTTCTTC. This codes for CASSPRASGSNEQFF.